These 30 T cell receptor beta chains were all obtained from the same sample, sequenced in a study of sequential checkpoint blockade in melanoma. Generated by immunoSEQ multiplex PCR, the TCRdb table keeps only in-frame clones and is missing some. Of around 35,000 clones listed, 30% to 40% are singletons. Treatment defined: randomized to nivolumab then ipilimumab (arm A) or the reverse (arm B). The input for sequencing was tumor tissue (inferred from file names), taken from a patient given nivolumab and ipilimumab in sequence. The source of these receptors is a human donor with melanoma.

Only a few counts were recorded for this clone. The chain uses TRBV11-3 and TRBJ2-3; a possible D gene is TRBD2 (5 bases). Germline V CDR1 and CDR2: SGHNT, YENEEA. This CDR3 is built from 14 residues. Trimming took 6 bases from V and 4 from J, leaving 14 bases between them. The CDR3 loop is CASSHPTSSDTQYF. As DNA, the CDR3 is TGTGCCAGCAGTCACCCTACTAGTTCAGATACGCAGTATTTT.

This clone has at least ten counts. This rearrangement joins TRBV11-3 to TRBJ1-1; D gene uncertain. The germline gives CDR1 SGHNT, CDR2 YENEEA. V shed 1 base and J shed 10 bases, with 16 bases lying between them. This CDR3 is built from 14 residues. The CDR3 loop is CASSLVTPAQGAFF. CDR3 bases: TGTGCCAGCAGCTTAGTTACACCGGCGCAAGGAGCTTTCTTT.

This clone was seen a few times. The chain has TRBV19 and TRBJ2-4; 7 bases line up with TRBD1. The CDR3 is 14 amino acids. CDR1 and CDR2 from the germline V gene are LNHDA and SQIVND (reference sequence). Trimming cost V 6 bases and J 4 bases; bases outside gene matches: 6. CDR3 region: CASRTTGAKNIQYF. In DNA form, the CDR3 reads TGTGCCAGTAGGACTACAGGGGCAAAAAACATTCAGTACTTC.

The gene calls are TRBV11-3 and TRBJ2-3; 12 bases fit TRBD1. The CDR3 is 16 residues long. CDR1 and CDR2 from the germline V gene are SGHNT and YENEEA. V shed 4 bases and J 3 bases; nucleotides not matched to a gene: 5. The CDR3 protein is CASSYGDRGPTDTQYF. Here the CDR3 DNA reads TGTGCCAGCAGCTACGGGGACAGGGGGCCGACAGATACGCAGTATTTT. The full variable domain, in which reference TRBV11-3 and TRBJ2-3 provide the parts outside the CDR3, is EAGVVQSPRYKIIEKKQPVAFWCNPISGHNTLYWYLQNLGQGPELLIRYENEEAVDDSQLPKDRFSAERLKGVDSTLKIQPAELGDSAVYLCASSYGDRGPTDTQYFGPGTRLTVL.

This chain links TRBV4-1 with TRBJ2-5, with D possibly called TRBD1 or TRBD2 (7 bases each). CDR1 and CDR2 from the germline V gene are MGHRA and YSYEKL. The germline V and J ends were trimmed by 4 bases and 4 bases, with 16 bases remaining between them. There are 15 residues in the CDR3. The CDR3 spells CASSLPRGGSETQYF. The CDR3 bases are TGCGCCAGCAGCCTTCCCAGGGGGGGGTCAGAGACCCAGTACTTC.

The table lists this clone with many counts. The genes are TRBV11-3 and TRBJ2-3; TRBD1 agrees at 7 bases. The CDR3 extends over 14 amino acids. CDR1 is SGHNT and CDR2 is YENEEA in the germline V gene. With V trimmed by 7 bases and J by 6 bases, 10 bases remained unmatched. The DNA for the CDR3 is TGTGCCAGCACTGGGTGGACAGGTGCGGATACGCAGTATTTT. Its protein product is CASTGWTGADTQYF.

The gene calls are TRBV18 and TRBJ2-1; D perhaps matches TRBD2 (6 bases). CDR1 KGHSH and CDR2 LQKENI come from the germline V gene. The CDR3 is 15 amino acids. Trimming took 0 bases from V and 7 from J, leaving 13 bases between them. CDR3 protein: CASSPPSGRRNEQFF. The CDR3 region has the DNA TGTGCCAGCTCACCACCGTCAGGGAGGCGGAATGAGCAGTTCTTC. The whole variable domain, remainder taken from reference TRBV18 and TRBJ2-1, is NAGVMQNPRHLVRRRGQEARLRCSPMKGHSHVYWYRQLPEEGLKFMVYLQKENIIDESGMPKERFSAEFPKEGPSILRIQQVVRGDSAAYFCASSPPSGRRNEQFFGPGTRLTVL.

The chain is built from TRBV19 and TRBJ2-7, with D possibly called TRBD1 or TRBD2 (6 bases each). V lost 3 bases and J 7 bases, leaving 16 bases between the germline ends. Germline CDR1 and CDR2: LNHDA and SQIVND (reference sequence). CDR3 length: 14 amino acids. As DNA, the CDR3 is TGTGCCAGTAGTATTCAAGGGGGGCGAGGGGAGCAGTACTTC. It is translated as CASSIQGGRGEQYF.

The chain carries TRBV7-7 and TRBJ2-3, with 11 bases that match TRBD2. Germline trimming cut 5 bases from V and 0 bases from J; bases unmatched to any gene: 7. Germline V gives CDR1 SSHAT, CDR2 FNYEAQ (reference sequence). CDR3 size: 17 residues. The DNA for the CDR3 is TGTGCCAGCAGCCCCCTCGGGACTAGCGGTAGCACAGATACGCAGTATTTT. It encodes CASSPLGTSGSTDTQYF.

V usage is TRBV18 and J usage is TRBJ1-1; D gene unclear. Trimming stripped 1 base from V and 4 bases from J, with 10 bases between. Germline values: CDR1 KGHSH, CDR2 LQKENI. This CDR3 is built from 14 residues. The CDR3 DNA reads TGTGCCAGCTCACCACGATGGGAGGGCACTGAAGCTTTCTTT. The encoded protein is CASSPRWEGTEAFF.

V is TRBV11-3 and J is TRBJ1-3, with TRBD1 matching over 8 bases. V was clipped by 5 bases and J by 3 bases; unmatched bases: 9. The CDR3 is 16 amino acids. CDR1 SGHNT and CDR2 YENEEA come from the germline V gene. The chain's CDR3 is CASSVGTGQFGNTIYF. As DNA, the CDR3 is TGTGCCAGCAGCGTAGGGACAGGTCAATTTGGAAACACCATATATTTT. Full variable domain (missing parts from reference TRBV11-3 and TRBJ1-3): EAGVVQSPRYKIIEKKQPVAFWCNPISGHNTLYWYLQNLGQGPELLIRYENEEAVDDSQLPKDRFSAERLKGVDSTLKIQPAELGDSAVYLCASSVGTGQFGNTIYFGEGSWLTVV.

This chain links TRBV19 with TRBJ1-1, with 10 bases lining up with TRBD1. J was trimmed by 4 bases and V by 5 bases; bases with no gene match: 7. Germline CDR1 reads LNHDA; CDR2 reads SQIVND (reference sequence). This CDR3 region has 15 residues. CDR3 loop: CASSADRGRATEAFF. As DNA, the CDR3 is TGTGCCAGTAGTGCCGACAGGGGGCGAGCCACTGAAGCTTTCTTT. The full variable domain, rest sourced from reference TRBV19 and TRBJ1-1, is DGGITQSPKYLFRKEGQNVTLSCEQNLNHDAMYWYRQDPGQGLRLIYYSQIVNDFQKGDIAEGYSVSREKKESFPLTVTSAQKNPTAFYLCASSADRGRATEAFFGQGTRLTVV.

Here the CDR3 reads CASSPLGLALDEQFF. The CDR3, as DNA: TGTGCCAGCTCACCACTGGGACTAGCGTTGGATGAGCAGTTCTTC. The rearrangement uses TRBV18 and TRBJ2-1; 10 positions agree with TRBD2. V was clipped by 1 base and J by 8 bases; unmatched bases: 5. CDR1 and CDR2 from the germline V gene are KGHSH and LQKENI. This CDR3 is 15 amino acids long.

The gene calls are TRBV6-8 and TRBJ1-2; D remains ambiguous. The CDR3 contains 14 residues. With 5 bases removed from V and 3 bases from J, the gap between germline ends came to 13 bases. CDR1 and CDR2 (germline): MNHGY, SAAAGT. The CDR3 reads CASSPSSLHYGYTF. In nucleotides, the CDR3 is TGTGCCAGCAGTCCAAGTTCCCTCCACTATGGCTACACCTTC.

This clone was counted only a few times. One junction end disagrees with the germline gene, perhaps due to a read error. V gene TRBV6-8 combines with J gene TRBJ1-1; TRBD1 matches 8 bases. The CDR3 sequence is 13 residues long. Germline values: CDR1 MNHGY, CDR2 SAAAGT. The CDR3 DNA sequence: TGTGCCAGCAATTACAGGGGGGGTGGTGAAGCTTTCTTT. Translating gives CASNYRGGGEAFF.

This chain uses TRBV5-1 with TRBJ1-1, with 9 positions matching TRBD1. This CDR3 contains 14 residues. Germline V gene data show CDR1 as SGHRS and CDR2 as YFSETQ. V dropped 1 base and J dropped 7; count of bases not matched to a gene: 5. CDR3 coding DNA: TGCGCCAGCAGCTTGTGGGACAGGGCGAATGAAGCTTTCTTT. This sequence encodes CASSLWDRANEAFF. The whole variable domain, filled in from reference TRBV5-1 and TRBJ1-1, reads KAGVTQTPRYLIKTRGQQVTLSCSPISGHRSVSWYQQTPGQGLQFLFEYFSETQRNKGNFPGRFSGRQFSNSRSEMNVSTLELGDSALYLCASSLWDRANEAFFGQGTRLTVV.

This clone was observed a handful of times. This sequence joins TRBV6-8 and TRBJ1-5; no reliable D call. The CDR3 has 13 amino acids. Trimming took 7 bases from V and 5 from J, leaving 12 bases between them. Germline V gene lookup returns CDR1 MNHGY and CDR2 SAAAGT. The CDR3 region is CASTLTSDQPQHF. The CDR3 bases are TGTGCCAGCACTTTAACCTCGGATCAGCCCCAGCATTTT.

The rearrangement joins TRBV19 to TRBJ1-2, with 7 bases aligning to TRBD1. After removal of 6 bases from V and 6 bases from J, the junction contained 19 bases not matched to a gene. The CDR3 runs to 17 residues. Germline loops: CDR1 LNHDA, CDR2 SQIVND (reference sequence). CDR3 residues: CASSSNTQTRGRDGYTF. The CDR3 region has the DNA TGTGCCAGTAGCTCAAATACCCAGACGAGGGGGCGCGATGGCTACACCTTC.

This clone was recorded a few times. J is TRBJ2-1 and V is TRBV30; 9 bases match TRBD2. The junction had 6 bases not matched to a gene; V was cut back by 3 bases and J by 6 bases. The CDR3 is 14 residues long. Germline V gives CDR1 GTSNPN, CDR2 SVGIG (reference sequence). The DNA of the CDR3 is TGTGCCTGGAGAGAGCGGGGGGCCCTCAATGAGCAGTTCTTC. Its translation: CAWRERGALNEQFF.

This rearrangement joins TRBV18 to TRBJ2-7, with 10 bases fitting TRBD1. With 6 bases clipped from V and 2 bases from J, the junction kept 4 bases outside the gene matches. This CDR3 has 14 amino acids. Germline CDR1 KGHSH, CDR2 LQKENI. CDR3 residues: CASSPGTGAYEQYF. CDR3 in DNA: TGTGCCAGCTCCCCCGGGACAGGGGCCTACGAGCAGTACTTC. The full variable domain, completed using reference TRBV18 and TRBJ2-7, is NAGVMQNPRHLVRRRGQEARLRCSPMKGHSHVYWYRQLPEEGLKFMVYLQKENIIDESGMPKERFSAEFPKEGPSILRIQQVVRGDSAAYFCASSPGTGAYEQYFGPGTRLTVT.

The sample holds a few counts of this clone. The CDR3 DNA is TGTGCCAGCAGCCGTTCAACCTCCTACGAGCAGTACTTC. It codes for CASSRSTSYEQYF. J is TRBJ2-7 and V is TRBV28; D gene unclear. V shed 6 bases and J shed 0 bases, with 9 bases lying between them. The CDR3 length is 13 residues. Germline assignment: CDR1 MDHEN and CDR2 SYDVKM.

This chain connects TRBV9 to TRBJ1-6, with a weak D call TRBD1 (5 bases). Looked up from germline, CDR1 is SGDLS and CDR2 is YYNGEE. V was pared by 0 bases and J by 7 bases, with 14 bases between. The CDR3 covers 16 residues. The CDR3 DNA sequence: TGTGCCAGCAGCGTAGAGCAGGGCTTGGTGAATTCACCCCTCCACTTT. It specifies CASSVEQGLVNSPLHF.

This clone turned up a few times. This chain connects TRBV11-3 to TRBJ2-3, with TRBD2 matching over 9 bases. Germline V lookup: CDR1 SGHNT, CDR2 YENEEA. V lost 0 bases, J lost 4 bases, and 8 bases stayed unmatched. The length of the CDR3 is 17 residues. The CDR3 DNA reads TGTGCCAGCAGCTTAGAGCTAGCGGGGTCAGGGGCAGATACGCAGTATTTT. This sequence encodes CASSLELAGSGADTQYF.

This clone was seen only once. The rearrangement joins TRBV19 to TRBJ2-1; either TRBD1 or TRBD2 may fit D (5 bases each). V lost 6 bases and J 2 bases, leaving 8 bases between the germline ends. The CDR3 consists of 13 residues. Germline V gene lookup returns CDR1 LNHDA and CDR2 SQIVND (reference sequence). This chain's CDR3 is CASRLGAYNEQFF. The CDR3 DNA reads as TGTGCCAGTAGACTGGGGGCCTACAATGAGCAGTTCTTC.

This clone occurred a few times. This chain connects TRBV6-4 to TRBJ1-1; D gene unclear. This CDR3 spans 11 amino acids. Germline V lookup: CDR1 MRHNA, CDR2 SNTAGT. V was pared by 3 bases and J by 11 bases, with 10 bases between. The CDR3 DNA reads TGTGCCAGCAGTGAAGGCTATAAGGCTTTCTTT. Encoded protein: CASSEGYKAFF.

The chain carries TRBV6-8 and TRBJ2-1; D might be TRBD1 or TRBD2, each matching 5 bases. Germline values: CDR1 MNHGY, CDR2 SAAAGT. Trimming left V 4 bases short and J 2 bases short, with 12 bases between. This CDR3 has 15 amino acids. CDR3 DNA sequence: TGTGCCAGCAGTTCTGAGGGGCCTACCTACAATGAGCAGTTCTTC. It specifies CASSSEGPTYNEQFF.

This chain joins TRBV6-8 and TRBJ2-1; weak D call: TRBD2 (6 bases). CDR3 length equals 19 residues. Trimming pared 7 bases from V and 0 bases from J, leaving 25 bases between. Looked up from germline, CDR1 is MNHGY and CDR2 is SAAAGT. CDR3 DNA: TGTGCCAGCAAAACTAGCCGCCAAACGGGGCCTAGCTCCTACAATGAGCAGTTCTTC. Amino acids: CASKTSRQTGPSSYNEQFF.

There are a few counts of this clone. The V call is TRBV9, the J call TRBJ1-2; D is possibly TRBD1 (5 bases). Deletions cut 0 bases from V and 3 bases from J, with 9 bases between. CDR3 length equals 14 residues. Germline assignment: CDR1 SGDLS and CDR2 YYNGEE. The CDR3 region has the DNA TGTGCCAGCAGCGTAGAACTGGGGGACTATGGCTACACCTTC. Encoded protein: CASSVELGDYGYTF. The full variable domain, its missing parts supplied by reference TRBV9 and TRBJ1-2, is DSGVTQTPKHLITATGQRVTLRCSPRSGDLSVYWYQQSLDQGLQFLIQYYNGEERAKGNILERFSAQQFPDLHSELNLSSLELGDSALYFCASSVELGDYGYTFGSGTRLTVV.

The V call is TRBV28, the J call TRBJ1-2; the match to TRBD1 covers 8 bases. Germline loops: CDR1 MDHEN, CDR2 SYDVKM. V shed 5 bases, J shed 8 bases, and the junction held 4 bases outside the gene matches. This CDR3 comprises 12 residues. The CDR3 nucleotides are TGTGCCAGCAGTATTCAGGGGGCCGGCTACACCTTC. Its translation is CASSIQGAGYTF.

The rearrangement joins TRBV5-1 to TRBJ2-7, with D possibly TRBD1 on 6 matching bases. Trimming pared 3 bases from V and 6 bases from J, leaving 16 bases between. Germline V gene sequence: CDR1 SGHRS, CDR2 YFSETQ. The CDR3 has 14 amino acids. CDR3 nucleotides: TGCGCCAGCAGCTCGGGAACACAGGGCTCCGAGCAGTACTTC. As protein: CASSSGTQGSEQYF.